These 17 T cell receptor beta chains originate from one sample sequenced in a study of blood T cell repertoires in COVID-19. The data were produced by immunoSEQ multiplex PCR, yet TCRdb's version contains in-frame clones alone and is incomplete. Altogether some 320,000 clones are present, 70% to 90% being singletons, with the ten largest covering around 7.8%. The specimen sequenced was peripheral blood. Receptor source: a human donor in a cohort sampled during active COVID-19.

The V call is TRBV10-3, the J call TRBJ2-1; D is perhaps TRBD2 (5 bases). The CDR3 length is 13 residues. Trimming removed 6 bases from V and 8 bases from J, with 14 bases in between. The germline gives CDR1 ENHRY, CDR2 SYGVKD. The CDR3 nucleotides are TGTGCCATCAGGGACTTCGTTTTTGATGAGCAGTTCTTC. Translated: CAIRDFVFDEQFF.

The rearrangement links TRBV6-5 to TRBJ1-5; D uncertain. The germline V gene has CDR1 MNHEY and CDR2 SVGAGI. This CDR3 contains 14 residues. Between the trimmed V and J ends, which lost 2 bases and 6 bases, there was a span of 11 bases. CDR3 sequence: CASSYEVSGQPQHF. CDR3 DNA sequence: TGTGCCAGCAGTTACGAGGTTTCGGGTCAGCCCCAGCATTTT.

The rearrangement joins TRBV9 to TRBJ2-2, with D perhaps matching TRBD2 (6 bases). CDR1 and CDR2 from the germline V gene are SGDLS and YYNGEE. CDR3 length equals 15 residues. Trimming took off 0 bases at V and 5 bases at J, with 11 bases between the two ends. CDR3 residues: CASSVVEGKTGELFF. The CDR3 region has the DNA TGTGCCAGCAGCGTAGTGGAGGGTAAAACCGGGGAGCTGTTTTTT.

As concerns this clone: At the DNA level, this CDR3 is encoded by other sequences in the same sample as well. This chain links TRBV6-5 with TRBJ2-7, with 9 bases that match TRBD1. The CDR3 is 15 residues long. Germline-derived CDR1 and CDR2 are MNHEY and SVGAGI. J gave up 0 bases and V 0 bases, and 0 bases lay outside the gene matches. CDR3 bases: TGTGCCAGCAGTTACTCGGGACAGGGCTCCTACGAGCAGTACTTC. Protein product: CASSYSGQGSYEQYF.

The J gene is TRBJ2-5, the V gene TRBV24-1; 11 bases align to TRBD2. The V segment lost 2 bases and the J segment 5 bases; nucleotides outside the gene matches: 9. CDR1 KGHDR and CDR2 SFDVKD come from the germline V gene. The CDR3 sequence is 17 residues long. The CDR3 reads CATSDSARTSGLETQYF. DNA of the CDR3: TGTGCCACCAGTGATTCGGCGCGGACTAGCGGGCTGGAGACCCAGTACTTC.

The chain links TRBV18 to TRBJ1-2, with D possibly being TRBD1 (6 bases). V dropped 4 bases and J dropped 8 bases, with 17 bases sitting between them. CDR1 and CDR2 (germline): KGHSH, LQKENI. This CDR3 is built from 14 residues. CDR3 protein: CASSLSQQGKGYTF. The CDR3 bases are TGTGCCAGCTCACTATCACAACAGGGTAAAGGCTACACCTTC.

The chain joins TRBV11-2 to TRBJ1-2; D call uncertain. The V and J ends lost 4 bases and 4 bases respectively, with 10 bases between them. Germline CDR1 SGHAT, CDR2 FQNNGV. The CDR3 totals 13 residues. CDR3 in DNA: TGTGCCAGCAGCTCCTCTTACAGCTATGGCTACACCTTC. It codes for CASSSSYSYGYTF.

This clone showed up just a few times. The genes are TRBV7-6 and TRBJ2-2, with TRBD1 as a possible D gene (6 bases). The CDR3 sequence is 13 residues long. Germline lookup yields CDR1 SGHVS and CDR2 FNYEAQ. V lost 4 bases to trimming and J lost 6 bases, with 9 bases between them. CDR3 bases: TGTGCCAGCAGCTCCAGGGGCCCCGGGGAGCTGTTTTTT. Amino acids: CASSSRGPGELFF.

The chain has TRBV10-1 and TRBJ2-4; 11 nucleotides match TRBD1. CDR1 and CDR2 (germline): WNHNN, SYGVQD (reference sequence). J was trimmed by 0 bases and V by 6 bases; bases with no gene match: 13. CDR3 length: 19 amino acids. CDR3 DNA sequence: TGCGCCAGCAGAGTAAACGGGACAGGGGGTTTACTAGCCAAAAACATTCAGTACTTC. It codes for CASRVNGTGGLLAKNIQYF.

The chain uses TRBV3-1 (or the pseudogene TRBV3-2) and TRBJ1-2; the match to TRBD1 covers 7 bases. After removal of 3 bases from V and 7 bases from J, the junction contained 14 bases not matched to a gene. This CDR3 is 16 amino acids long. Germline V gene data show CDR1 as LGHDT and CDR2 as YNNKEL (reference sequence). CDR3 sequence (DNA): TGTGCCAGCAGCCATAACCTCGGACAGGATTTTTTTGGCTACACCTTC. It is translated as CASSHNLGQDFFGYTF.

The gene calls are TRBV7-6 and TRBJ2-5; D ambiguous. This CDR3 comprises 13 residues. V lost 1 base and J lost 5, with 8 bases in between. Germline V gene lookup returns CDR1 SGHVS and CDR2 FNYEAQ. The CDR3: CASSLGTVETQYF. As DNA, the CDR3 is TGTGCCAGCAGCTTAGGCACAGTGGAGACCCAGTACTTC.

This clone was seen only once. The chain combines TRBV3-1 (or the pseudogene TRBV3-2) with TRBJ1-2; 7 bases fit TRBD1. Trimming cost V 2 bases and J 5 bases; bases outside gene matches: 8. The V gene's germline CDR1 is LGHDT and CDR2 YNNKEL (reference sequence). CDR3 size: 15 residues. The CDR3 DNA follows: TGTGCCAGCAGCCAAACCCTGACAGGGCGATATGGCTACACCTTC. Translated, it gives CASSQTLTGRYGYTF.

The chain recombines TRBV9 with TRBJ1-5; a possible D gene is TRBD1 (6 bases). This CDR3 is 15 amino acids long. V was pared by 0 bases and J by 4 bases, with 11 bases between. CDR1 is SGDLS and CDR2 is YYNGEE in the germline V gene. The CDR3 DNA sequence: TGTGCCAGCAGCGTAGCAGGGGCAGGGAATCAGCCCCAGCATTTT. As protein: CASSVAGAGNQPQHF.

As concerns this clone: Other DNA sequences in this specimen translate into the identical CDR3. The V and J genes are TRBV27 and TRBJ2-2; TRBD2 might be the D (6 bases). The CDR3 contains 14 residues. Germline-derived CDR1 and CDR2 are MNHEY and SMNVEV (reference sequence). Trimming took off 1 base at V and 8 bases at J, with 11 bases between the two ends. CDR3 amino acids: CASSLYPGTGELFF. CDR3 DNA: TGTGCCAGCAGTTTATACCCAGGGACTGGGGAGCTGTTTTTT.

The rearrangement joins TRBV19 to TRBJ2-1, with D maybe TRBD2 (6 bases). Germline V gives CDR1 LNHDA, CDR2 SQIVND (reference sequence). V was pared by 2 bases and J by 10 bases, with 21 bases between. This CDR3 is 16 amino acids long. Written as DNA, the CDR3 is TGTGCCAGTAGTATATTCAGTAATTGGGGGGTACGGGAGCAGTTCTTC. Residues: CASSIFSNWGVREQFF. Combining the CDR3 with reference TRBV19 and TRBJ2-1 gives the whole variable domain DGGITQSPKYLFRKEGQNVTLSCEQNLNHDAMYWYRQDPGQGLRLIYYSQIVNDFQKGDIAEGYSVSREKKESFPLTVTSAQKNPTAFYLCASSIFSNWGVREQFFGPGTRLTVL.

The sample holds one count of this clone. The chain employs TRBV25-1 and TRBJ1-5, with TRBD1 as a possible D gene (5 bases). V dropped 5 bases and J dropped 1 base, with 9 bases sitting between them. CDR1 MGHDK and CDR2 SYGVNS come from the germline V gene. This CDR3 spans 14 amino acids. In DNA, the CDR3 is TGTGCCAGCAGTTCAGGGTACAGCAATCAGCCCCAGCATTTT. Its translation is CASSSGYSNQPQHF. Variable domain in full (rest from reference TRBV25-1 and TRBJ1-5): EADIYQTPRYLVIGTGKKITLECSQTMGHDKMYWYQQDPGMELHLIHYSYGVNSTEKGDLSSESTVSRIRTEHFPLTLESARPSHTSQYLCASSSGYSNQPQHFGDGTRLSIL.

The chain links TRBV12-5 to TRBJ2-2; D unclear. CDR3 size: 15 residues. CDR1 is LGHNT and CDR2 is FRNRAP in the germline V gene. Trimming shortened V by 5 bases and J by 3 bases, and 13 bases separated the two germline ends. CDR3 protein: CASGPGTPYTGELFF. CDR3 in DNA: TGTGCTAGTGGTCCAGGAACACCATACACCGGGGAGCTGTTTTTT.